The clone carrying this TCR beta chain has more than one count but fewer than ten. What it binds is not known. The germline gives CDR1 DFQATT, CDR2 SNEGSKA (reference sequence). CDR3 length: 15 amino acids. Trimming removed 0 bases from V and 13 bases from J, with 22 bases in between. TCRdb re-analysed the 5' RACE reads in MiXCR, keeping a single row per CDR3 protein. The sample gives hundreds of thousands of distinct CDR3 sequences, 15% to 20% of which show up once; about an eighth is in the top ten. These data belong to a study of identical twins. General study results and limits: Conclusions were drawn cross-sectionally by statistical analysis, without following the same donors.

The sample also formed part of further work on T cells expressing NK-cell markers.

This receptor was identified in a woman aged 18-29 years in good health. The chain joins TRBV20-1 to TRBJ2-1; D is uncertain. The specimen was PBMCs. In nucleotides, the CDR3 is TGCAGTGCTAGAGATCTAGACCGAAACAGCCGGATTCAGTTCTTC. Its translation is CSARDLDRNSRIQFF.